This TCR beta chain originates from a study of blood T cell repertoires in COVID-19. About the research overall: Whether acute or convalescent, the COVID-19 samples came from the United States, Italy and Spain. PBMCs, B-cell-depleted T cells, or T cells provided the cDNA or gDNA that made up the material.

CDR1 and CDR2 (germline): MRHNA, SNTAGT. The V end lost 6 bases, the J end lost 1 base, and 12 bases lay between the germline ends. The CDR3 consists of 14 residues. As originally analysed: Reference gene primer amplification gave estimated nucleated cell counts. Sequenced by immunoSEQ multiplex PCR; TCRdb stores in-frame clones only, minus some. V and J calls and clone size follow that table, whereas D and trimming were derived from the DNA. The sample yields around 220,000 clones, around 88% seen once. Only one count was recorded for this clone. Donors were grouped by their self-reported clinical history.

The gene calls are TRBV6-4 and TRBJ1-1; D uncertain. The sequenced material came from PBMCs or T cells enriched from blood (not recorded which). The source is a woman aged 45-60 years with acute COVID-19. The CDR3 sequence: CASRPSNRNTEAFF. In DNA, the CDR3 is TGTGCCAGCAGACCAAGTAATAGGAACACTGAAGCTTTCTTT.